The 31 T cell receptor beta chains below come from one sample, sequenced in a study of Graves' ophthalmopathy and Graves' hyperthyroidism. As the template, RNA transcripts were used to amplify TCR beta CDR3 regions. Scientists carried out first-round RT-PCR using HTBI primers and then a second-round multiplex PCR. TCRdb reprocessed the multiplex PCR reads via MiXCR and lists one record per CDR3 protein. The table lists roughly 410,000 distinct CDR3 sequences, roughly 15% of them singletons, with about 7.3% in the top ten. The sample was peripheral blood. The receptor set was obtained from a woman under 30 with stable Graves' hyperthyroidism.

Many counts were recorded for this clonotype. This could be a read error, since a much larger clone is one nucleotide away. Because the CDR3 is missing its conserved closing phenylalanine or tryptophan, this is likely a read error. This CDR3 is CASSSPGTGLEEQYS. The CDR3 DNA reads TGTGCCAGCAGTTCCCCCGGGACAGGGTTGGAGGAGCAGTACTCC. The chain links TRBV6-2 or TRBV6-3 to TRBJ2-7; TRBD1 matches at 9 bases. V lost 4 bases and J lost 7; bases outside the gene matches: 11. Germline V gene data show CDR1 as MNHEY and CDR2 as SVGEGT. This CDR3 comprises 15 residues.

There are many counts of this clonotype. The genes are TRBV6-2 or TRBV6-3 and TRBJ2-4, with a possible D match to TRBD1 (5 bases). CDR1 is MNHEY and CDR2 is SVGEGT in the germline V gene. This CDR3 is 16 amino acids long. The ends were cut back, 2 bases at V and 0 bases at J, with 11 bases in the middle. For the CDR3, the DNA is TGTGCCAGCAGTTACGGGGCAGCTCTAGCCAAAAACATTCAGTACTTC. This gives the protein CASSYGAALAKNIQYF.

A few counts support this clonotype. The chain is built from TRBV7-9 and TRBJ2-4; D is perhaps TRBD1 (6 bases). Looked up from germline, CDR1 is SEHNR and CDR2 is FQNEAQ (reference sequence). Trimming took off 5 bases at V and 0 bases at J, with 11 bases between the two ends. The CDR3 sequence is 15 residues long. This CDR3 reads CASSKDRLAKNIQYF. The CDR3 region has the DNA TGTGCCAGCAGCAAAGACAGGCTAGCCAAAAACATTCAGTACTTC.

This clonotype was detected ten times or more. The gene calls are TRBV6-1 and TRBJ1-2; 9 bases are a match to TRBD1. Germline trimming cut 5 bases from V and 6 bases from J; bases unmatched to any gene: 7. The germline CDR1 and CDR2 sequences are MNHNS and SASEGT. The CDR3 covers 14 residues. CDR3 protein: CASSRTGVANGYTF. CDR3 sequence (DNA): TGTGCCAGCAGTAGGACAGGGGTCGCAAATGGCTACACCTTC.

The rearrangement links TRBV28 to TRBJ1-1; D is possibly TRBD1 (5 bases). Trimming shortened V by 3 bases and J by 1 base, and 12 bases separated the two germline ends. The germline gives CDR1 MDHEN, CDR2 SYDVKM. CDR3 length: 15 amino acids. The CDR3 region is CASSLLFGGNTEAFF. Here the CDR3 DNA reads TGTGCCAGCAGTTTGTTGTTTGGGGGGAACACTGAAGCTTTCTTT. Looking up the rest from reference TRBV28 and TRBJ1-1 gives the full variable domain: DVKVTQSSRYLVKRTGEKVFLECVQDMDHENMFWYRQDPGLGLRLIYFSYDVKMKEKGDIPEGYSVSREKKERFSLILESASTNQTSMYLCASSLLFGGNTEAFFGQGTRLTVV.

Many counts were recorded for this clonotype. The rearrangement joins TRBV6-2 or TRBV6-3 to TRBJ2-5, with D hard to call. Germline V gives CDR1 MNHEY, CDR2 SVGEGT. The CDR3 is 13 amino acids. V was pared by 1 base and J by 5 bases, with 8 bases between. The CDR3 region is CASSYYLRETQYF. CDR3 bases: TGTGCCAGCAGTTACTATCTGCGGGAGACCCAGTACTTC.

V is TRBV6-1 and J is TRBJ2-7; 7 bases are shared with TRBD2. The CDR3 extends over 14 amino acids. V was pared by 6 bases and J by 5 bases, with 10 bases of the junction left unmatched. Germline V gene lookup returns CDR1 MNHNS and CDR2 SASEGT. In DNA, the CDR3 is TGTGCCAGCAGCCAAGGATCAGCGGGAAACGAGCAGTACTTC. It is translated as CASSQGSAGNEQYF.

On this clonotype: Given a much more abundant clone one base away, this may be a read error. The genes are TRBV20-1 and TRBJ2-4; 8 positions match TRBD1. This CDR3 is built from 13 residues. Looked up from germline, CDR1 is DFQATT and CDR2 is SNEGSKA (reference sequence). This chain's CDR3 is CSASQGAKNMQYF. As DNA, the CDR3 is TGCAGTGCTAGCCAGGGGGCCAAAAACATGCAGTACTTC.

This clonotype was counted many times. This rearrangement joins TRBV20-1 to TRBJ2-7, with D perhaps matching TRBD1 or TRBD2 (6 bases each). CDR3 length equals 13 residues. The V gene's germline CDR1 is DFQATT and CDR2 SNEGSKA (reference sequence). Deletions cut 6 bases from V and 5 bases from J, with 17 bases between. DNA for the CDR3: TGCAGTGCCGACGGAGGGTGGGACAACGAGCAGTACTTC. This encodes CSADGGWDNEQYF.

This clonotype was recorded a few times. The junction departs from germline at one end; a sequencing error may be responsible. The chain couples TRBV7-3 to TRBJ1-1; D may be TRBD1 (5 bases). Germline V gene sequence: CDR1 SGHTA, CDR2 FQGTGA. This CDR3 has 14 residues. The CDR3 DNA sequence: TGTGCCAGCAGCTTAACGGGGGGGAACACTGAAGCTCTCTTT. Translating it yields CASSLTGGNTEALF.

This clonotype was seen ten or more times. This CDR3 reads CATSDSRDGPFYGYTF. CDR3 in DNA: TGTGCCACCAGTGATTCCCGGGACGGACCGTTCTATGGCTACACCTTC. This chain links TRBV24-1 with TRBJ1-2; possibly TRBD1 for D (5 bases). The length of the CDR3 is 16 residues. Trimming took off 2 bases at V and 4 bases at J, with 16 bases between the two ends. CDR1 is KGHDR, CDR2 SFDVKD, per germline.

This clonotype appeared many times. This sequence joins TRBV15 and TRBJ2-7; 7 bases agree with TRBD1. The J segment lost 3 bases and the V segment lost 1 base, leaving 6 bases of the junction unmatched. CDR3 length: 15 amino acids. Germline V CDR1 and CDR2: LNHNV, YYDKDF (reference sequence). The CDR3 loop reads CATSRVLRDSYEQYF. Written as DNA, the CDR3 is TGTGCCACCAGCAGAGTTCTCCGGGACAGCTACGAGCAGTACTTC.

This clonotype was observed at least ten times. The genes are TRBV9 and TRBJ1-1; tentatively, D is TRBD1 (5 bases). Germline lookup yields CDR1 SGDLS and CDR2 YYNGEE. The CDR3 spans 14 residues. The V gene lost 0 bases and the J gene lost 5 bases, with 11 bases spanning the gap. CDR3: CASSVGGARTEAFF. The CDR3 DNA reads as TGTGCCAGCAGCGTAGGTGGGGCGCGAACTGAAGCTTTCTTT.

This clonotype was recorded many times. This chain links TRBV11-2 with TRBJ1-5, with 9 positions matching TRBD1. This CDR3 has 14 residues. The germline V gene has CDR1 SGHAT and CDR2 FQNNGV. The V gene end was trimmed by 6 bases and the J gene end by 4 bases; junction bases not matched to a gene: 4. CDR3 sequence: CASSAGQGNQPQHF. The CDR3 bases are TGTGCCAGCAGTGCCGGACAGGGGAATCAGCCCCAGCATTTT.

This clonotype was counted many times. The chain carries TRBV12-3 or TRBV12-4 and TRBJ1-2; tentatively, D is TRBD1 (6 bases). The CDR3 length is 13 residues. Trimming left V 7 bases short and J 8 bases short, with 17 bases between. CDR3 coding DNA: TGTGCCAGCACCTCGACAGGCTCACTCGGCTACACCTTC. Translating gives CASTSTGSLGYTF.

In this sample, this clonotype turned up a few times. The rearrangement links TRBV19 to TRBJ1-2, with D uncertain. Germline V gene lookup returns CDR1 LNHDA and CDR2 SQIVND (reference sequence). V was cut by 7 bases and J by 1 base, with 10 bases left in between. This CDR3 contains 13 residues. The DNA of the CDR3 is TGTGCCAGTACCTTAAGTAATAACTATGGCTACACCTTC. Translation: CASTLSNNYGYTF.

J is TRBJ2-2 and V is TRBV2; unclear D gene. CDR1 and CDR2 from the germline V gene are SNHLY and FYNNEI. This CDR3 comprises 14 residues. V was shortened by 5 bases and J by 0 bases, with 7 bases between the two germline ends. The chain's CDR3 is CASSRASNTGELFF. The DNA for the CDR3 is TGTGCCAGCAGTAGGGCCTCGAACACCGGGGAGCTGTTTTTT.

This clonotype was found many times. This chain connects TRBV6-5 to TRBJ1-1, with unresolved D. CDR3 length equals 13 residues. Trimming took 6 bases from V and 0 from J, leaving 8 bases between them. The germline CDR1 and CDR2 sequences are MNHEY and SVGAGI. CDR3 amino acids: CASRGSMNTEAFF. The CDR3 DNA sequence: TGTGCCAGCAGAGGGTCAATGAACACTGAAGCTTTCTTT.

This clonotype was counted at least ten times. This rearrangement joins TRBV7-8 to TRBJ1-2; 7 bases match TRBD1. The CDR3 covers 17 residues. V dropped 5 bases and J dropped 2; count of bases not matched to a gene: 14. CDR1 and CDR2 (germline): SGHVS, FQNEAQ. The CDR3 loop is CASSERAPATGNYGYTF. The CDR3 bases are TGTGCCAGCAGCGAGAGGGCCCCGGCGACAGGGAACTATGGCTACACCTTC.

The sample holds many counts of this clonotype. The chain has TRBV12-3 or TRBV12-4 and TRBJ2-6; D tentatively fits TRBD1 or TRBD2 (6 bases each). Trimming shortened V by 5 bases and J by 4 bases, and 18 bases separated the two germline ends. The CDR3 runs to 17 residues. For the CDR3, the DNA is TGTGCCAGCAGTCAAGCTATGGGGGGCGCCGGGGCCAACGTCCTGACTTTC. Translated, it gives CASSQAMGGAGANVLTF.

This clonotype has a count of ten or more. The chain uses TRBV29-1 and TRBJ1-2, with 7 bases lining up with TRBD1. Germline CDR1 SQVTM, CDR2 ANQGSEA. The CDR3 has 10 amino acids. Trimming at V came to 4 bases and at J to 8 bases, leaving 1 base not matched to a gene. Here the CDR3 reads CSVGTGGYTF. CDR3 bases: TGCAGCGTTGGGACAGGAGGCTACACCTTC.

This clonotype occurred a few times. The gene calls are TRBV20-1 and TRBJ1-2; TRBD1 agrees at 9 bases. Germline CDR1 and CDR2: DFQATT and SNEGSKA (reference sequence). The trim removed 5 bases at V and 4 bases at J, leaving 8 bases unmatched. The CDR3 is 14 residues long. This CDR3 reads CSAWTGAGTYGYTF. CDR3 DNA sequence: TGCAGTGCTTGGACAGGGGCAGGGACCTATGGCTACACCTTC.

This clonotype appeared many times. The V and J genes are TRBV7-2 and TRBJ2-5; no reliable D call. Per germline, CDR1 SGHTA and CDR2 FQGNSA. The CDR3 is 14 amino acids. Trimming pared 0 bases from V and 5 bases from J, leaving 10 bases between. CDR3 loop: CASSLAGLGETQYF. The CDR3 DNA reads as TGTGCCAGCAGCTTAGCGGGGTTGGGCGAGACCCAGTACTTC.

This clonotype has a handful of counts. The chain recombines TRBV18 with TRBJ2-2; D not resolved. From germline, CDR1 is KGHSH and CDR2 LQKENI. The CDR3 length is 13 residues. Trimming took off 3 bases at V and 6 bases at J, with 8 bases between the two ends. CDR3 sequence: CASSPLNPGELFF. CDR3 bases: TGTGCCAGCTCACCGTTAAACCCCGGGGAGCTGTTTTTT.

A few counts support this clonotype. This chain joins TRBV19 and TRBJ1-1; D unclear. With 6 bases removed from V and 5 bases from J, the gap between germline ends came to 7 bases. CDR1 is LNHDA, CDR2 SQIVND, per germline (reference sequence). The CDR3 extends over 11 amino acids. The CDR3 sequence: CASRERTEAFF. The CDR3 region has the DNA TGTGCCAGTAGGGAGAGGACTGAAGCTTTCTTT.

This clonotype has at least ten counts. The gene calls are TRBV29-1 and TRBJ1-1, with TRBD1 matching 8 bases. The length of the CDR3 is 12 residues. CDR1 and CDR2 (germline): SQVTM, ANQGSEA. After removal of 4 bases from V and 4 bases from J, the junction contained 2 bases not matched to a gene. The CDR3 loop is CSVGRGLTEAFF. For the CDR3, the DNA is TGCAGCGTTGGCAGGGGGCTCACTGAAGCTTTCTTT.

This clonotype was counted ten times or more. This rearrangement joins TRBV6-1 to TRBJ2-4, with TRBD2 as a possible D gene (5 bases). Germline CDR1 and CDR2: MNHNS and SASEGT. CDR3 size: 15 residues. V lost 4 bases to trimming and J lost 0 bases, with 10 bases between them. Here the CDR3 reads CASSVGSLAKNIQYF. CDR3 nucleotide sequence: TGTGCCAGCAGTGTTGGGAGTCTAGCCAAAAACATTCAGTACTTC.

Many counts were recorded for this clonotype. The chain has TRBV6-1 and TRBJ2-4, with D maybe TRBD1 (6 bases). The CDR3 has 16 residues. V lost 8 bases to trimming and J lost 4 bases, with 21 bases between them. The germline V gene encodes CDR1 MNHNS and CDR2 SASEGT. CDR3 loop: CASRGSSPGTKNIQYF. Written as DNA, the CDR3 is TGTGCCAGCCGGGGCTCATCGCCAGGGACAAAAAACATTCAGTACTTC.

The table lists this clonotype with many counts. The J gene is TRBJ1-1, the V gene TRBV11-2, with 7 bases matching TRBD1. The V gene end was trimmed by 1 base and the J gene end by 0 bases; junction bases not matched to a gene: 5. CDR3 length: 16 amino acids. Germline V gene sequence: CDR1 SGHAT, CDR2 FQNNGV. CDR3: CASSLGDRLMNTEAFF. The CDR3 coding sequence is TGTGCCAGCAGCTTAGGGGACAGACTCATGAACACTGAAGCTTTCTTT.

This clonotype was seen only a few times. This chain uses TRBV5-1 with TRBJ2-2, with TRBD1 matching 8 bases. The CDR3 consists of 15 residues. Trimming at V came to 2 bases and at J to 6 bases, leaving 6 bases not matched to a gene. The germline CDR1 and CDR2 sequences are SGHRS and YFSETQ. The CDR3 DNA sequence: TGCGCCAGCAGCTTAAGGACAGGGATTGCCGGGGAGCTGTTTTTT. The encoded protein is CASSLRTGIAGELFF.

The chain links TRBV12-3 or TRBV12-4 to TRBJ1-1; D gene uncertain. The CDR3 length is 15 residues. Trimming left V 3 bases short and J 4 bases short, with 15 bases between. In nucleotides, the CDR3 is TGTGCCAGCAGTTTGTTCGCTAGCGGGGTCACTGAAGCTTTCTTT. Its protein product is CASSLFASGVTEAFF.